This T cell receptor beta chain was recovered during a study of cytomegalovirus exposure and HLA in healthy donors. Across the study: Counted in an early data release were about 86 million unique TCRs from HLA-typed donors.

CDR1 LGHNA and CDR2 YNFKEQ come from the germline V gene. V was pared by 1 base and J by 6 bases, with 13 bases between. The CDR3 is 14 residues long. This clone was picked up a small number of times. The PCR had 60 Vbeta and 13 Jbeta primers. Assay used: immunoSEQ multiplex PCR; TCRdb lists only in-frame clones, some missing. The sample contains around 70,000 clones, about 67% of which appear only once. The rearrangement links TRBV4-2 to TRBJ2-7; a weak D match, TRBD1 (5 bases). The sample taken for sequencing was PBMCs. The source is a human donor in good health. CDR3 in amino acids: CASSQADRPSEQYF. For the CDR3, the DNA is TGTGCCAGCAGCCAAGCCGACAGACCGAGCGAGCAGTACTTC.